The clone carrying this TCR beta chain is a singleton in its sample. Its antigen is not identified. Data came from immunoSEQ multiplex PCR; TCRdb stores just in-frame clones and leaves some out. The sample includes 45,000 to 65,000 clones, 80% to 90% of them seen just once. Regarding time point: week 23, last vaccination. It was 300 ug of mutant IDH1 20-mer peptide that made up each vaccine dose, given with topical imiquimod. These data are taken from a study of a mutant IDH1 vaccine in newly diagnosed glioma. The CDR3 runs to 15 residues. Germline V gene sequence: CDR1 WNHNN, CDR2 SYGVQD (reference sequence). V lost 0 bases, J lost 5 bases, and 5 bases stayed unmatched.

This rearrangement joins TRBV10-1 to TRBJ1-1, with 8 bases lining up with TRBD1. The specimen was PBMCs, collected from a glioma patient whose treatment included an IDH1 peptide vaccine. The sequence was obtained from a middle-aged woman with glioma. Some clones in this sample may be carry-over from other donors' samples. CDR3 coding DNA: TGCGCCAGCAGTGAGTCGGGCAGGGGGCAGACTGAAGCTTTCTTT. It is translated as CASSESGRGQTEAFF.